This T cell receptor (beta chain) appears in the sequencing data of a study of CD8 T cells in Susac syndrome. The germline CDR1 and CDR2 sequences are SGHNT and YYREEE (reference sequence). The CDR3 totals 18 residues. Germline trimming cut 3 bases from V and 4 bases from J; bases unmatched to any gene: 12. In contrast to the negatively isolated CD8+ and CD4+ T cells, TEMRA cells were FACS-enriched. Random hexamers were used to reverse transcribe roughly 0.5 to 1 ug of RNA. MiXCR, applied by TCRdb to the immunoSEQ multiplex PCR reads, yields one record per CDR3 protein. The repertoire holds over 65,000 distinct CDR3 sequences, 93% seen once, with roughly 0.5% in the top ten.

Input material: CD4+ T cells from PBMCs. The source of this sequence is a human donor with Susac syndrome. The J gene is TRBJ2-2, the V gene TRBV5-4; 10 bases are a match to TRBD2. The CDR3 loop is CASSYKIVSGRSTGELFF. Written as DNA, the CDR3 is TGTGCCAGCAGCTATAAAATAGTTAGCGGGAGGAGCACCGGGGAGCTGTTTTTT.